What follows are 26 T cell receptor beta chains derived from one specimen sequenced in a study of radiotherapy plus CTLA-4 blockade in lung cancer. Assay: immunoSEQ multiplex PCR; the TCRdb copy retains only in-frame clones and omits some. The sample holds 50,000 to 65,000 clones, around 80% seen once. The sequencing used peripheral blood, collected from a patient treated with radiotherapy plus ipilimumab. These receptors came from a human donor with non-small cell lung cancer who had a partial response to radiotherapy plus ipilimumab.

In this sample, this clone turned up a few times. The rearrangement joins TRBV9 to TRBJ1-6; a weak D match, TRBD1 (5 bases). The CDR3 sequence is 14 residues long. V lost 0 bases and J lost 9, with 10 bases in between. Germline V gene lookup returns CDR1 SGDLS and CDR2 YYNGEE. As DNA, the CDR3 is TGTGCCAGCAGCGTAGTAGGGGATTCTTCACCCCTCCACTTT. This encodes CASSVVGDSSPLHF.

The chain uses TRBV5-6 and TRBJ1-2; possibly TRBD1 for D (5 bases). The CDR3 totals 15 residues. Trimming removed 4 bases at V and 4 bases at J, with 17 bases between. The V gene's germline CDR1 is SGHDT and CDR2 YYEEEE. CDR3 sequence: CASSPVSRVVYGYTF. CDR3 DNA sequence: TGTGCCAGCAGCCCGGTTAGCAGGGTGGTCTATGGCTACACCTTC. Full variable domain (outside the CDR3, taken from reference TRBV5-6 and TRBJ1-2): DAGVTQSPTHLIKTRGQQVTLRCSPKSGHDTVSWYQQALGQGPQFIFQYYEEEERQRGNFPDRFSGHQFPNYSSELNVNALLLGDSALYLCASSPVSRVVYGYTFGSGTRLTVV.

V gene TRBV2 combines with J gene TRBJ2-5; D call uncertain. The CDR3 has 14 residues. Trimming left V 7 bases short and J 7 bases short, with 19 bases between. The V gene's germline CDR1 is SNHLY and CDR2 FYNNEI. The CDR3 region is CASTPETGPGTQYF. DNA for the CDR3: TGTGCCAGCACCCCTGAGACCGGTCCGGGGACCCAGTACTTC.

The chain joins TRBV5-1 to TRBJ2-5; 8 bases agree with TRBD1. The V segment lost 4 bases and the J segment 1 base; nucleotides outside the gene matches: 9. CDR3 length: 16 residues. Germline V gene sequence: CDR1 SGHRS, CDR2 YFSETQ. This chain's CDR3 is CASSTGQGGPQETQYF. The CDR3 bases are TGCGCCAGCAGCACAGGACAGGGCGGGCCCCAAGAGACCCAGTACTTC.

The gene calls are TRBV9 and TRBJ1-2; 8 bases map to TRBD1. V was pared by 3 bases and J by 7 bases, with 8 bases of the junction left unmatched. The CDR3 consists of 14 residues. Germline CDR1 reads SGDLS; CDR2 reads YYNGEE. Here the CDR3 DNA reads TGTGCCAGCAGCGCGCTGACAGGGGTTGTTGGCTACACCTTC. It encodes CASSALTGVVGYTF.

The rearrangement links TRBV12-2 to TRBJ1-1. TRBV12-2 is given as a pseudogene. This CDR3 has 17 residues. CDR3: CASRFPNRGGPNTEAFF. The CDR3 DNA follows: TGTGCAAGTCGCTTTCCGAACCGCGGAGGGCCGAACACTGAAGCTTTCTTT.

Notes on this clone: At one end, the junction sequence differs from germline, possibly due to a read error. The chain uses TRBV6-5 and TRBJ2-1; 7 bases map to TRBD2. This CDR3 spans 13 amino acids. Per germline, CDR1 MNHEY and CDR2 SVGAGI. The CDR3 DNA reads as TGTGCCAGCAGTGAAACATGGGGGGGGACTGTCCTCTTC. Residues: CASSETWGGTVLF.

This clone has a handful of counts. V is TRBV6-4 and J is TRBJ2-1; 11 nucleotides line up with TRBD2. CDR3 length equals 14 residues. CDR1 and CDR2 from the germline V gene are MRHNA and SNTAGT. J lost 5 bases, V lost 8 bases, and 5 bases had no gene match. CDR3 region: CASGGLAANNEQFF. The CDR3 bases are TGTGCCAGCGGGGGACTAGCGGCGAACAATGAGCAGTTCTTC.

The chain has TRBV29-1 and TRBJ1-2; 7 bases are shared with TRBD1. The trim removed 7 bases at V and 4 bases at J, leaving 9 bases unmatched. This CDR3 spans 13 amino acids. CDR1 and CDR2 (germline): SQVTM, ANQGSEA. The CDR3 loop is CSALTGLTYGYTF. The CDR3 region has the DNA TGCAGCGCTCTGACAGGGTTGACCTATGGCTACACCTTC.

The J gene is TRBJ1-6, the V gene TRBV18; TRBD1 matches at 7 bases. With V trimmed by 3 bases and J by 4 bases, 3 bases remained unmatched. Germline CDR1 is KGHSH and CDR2 is LQKENI. This CDR3 has 15 residues. The CDR3 DNA sequence: TGTGCCAGCTCACCGGGCAGGGGGTATAATTCACCCCTCCACTTT. Amino acids: CASSPGRGYNSPLHF.

CDR3 residues: CASSPSPYGGTTYEQYF. Here the CDR3 DNA reads TGTGCCAGCAGCCCTAGCCCTTACGGGGGAACAACCTACGAGCAGTACTTC. The chain uses TRBV7-6 and TRBJ2-7; the D gene is possibly TRBD2 (6 bases). This CDR3 contains 17 residues. CDR1 and CDR2 (germline): SGHVS, FNYEAQ. Trimming left V 5 bases short and J 2 bases short, with 22 bases between.

This clone is medium-sized in the sample. The rearrangement joins TRBV6-1 to TRBJ1-5; D not certain. In germline, CDR1 is MNHNS, CDR2 SASEGT. Trimming removed 1 base from V and 6 bases from J, with 7 bases in between. CDR3 size: 13 residues. The CDR3 region is CASSEVGVQPQHF. CDR3 bases: TGTGCCAGCAGTGAAGTCGGTGTTCAGCCCCAGCATTTT.

The chain has TRBV15 and TRBJ2-3; D is perhaps TRBD1 (6 bases). Germline V gene lookup returns CDR1 LNHNV and CDR2 YYDKDF (reference sequence). Trimming stripped 3 bases from V and 3 bases from J, with 10 bases between. The CDR3 is made up of 14 amino acids. This CDR3 reads CATSSTGTTDTQYF. DNA of the CDR3: TGTGCCACCAGCAGCACAGGGACGACAGATACGCAGTATTTT.

This clone was detected once. The gene calls are TRBV7-9 and TRBJ1-5; possible D gene TRBD1, 6 bases. CDR3 length: 16 residues. The V gene lost 4 bases and the J gene lost 4 bases, with 17 bases spanning the gap. Germline CDR1 SEHNR, CDR2 FQNEAQ (reference sequence). DNA of the CDR3: TGTGCCAGCAGCTACGGTGCAGGGGTCAAAAATCAGCCCCAGCATTTT. Translation gives CASSYGAGVKNQPQHF.

The chain recombines TRBV9 with TRBJ1-6; no clear D. The germline V gene has CDR1 SGDLS and CDR2 YYNGEE. The V and J ends lost 3 bases and 5 bases respectively, with 6 bases between them. There are 13 residues in the CDR3. The DNA for the CDR3 is TGTGCCAGCAGCGAGAGGCATAATTCACCCCTCCACTTT. It yields the protein CASSERHNSPLHF.

The table lists this clone with a few counts. DNA of the CDR3: TGTGCCAGCAGTTGGACAGGGTCGGACCAGCCCCAGCATTTT. Its protein is CASSWTGSDQPQHF. The gene calls are TRBV6-1 and TRBJ1-5; 8 bases align to TRBD1. V was clipped by 5 bases and J by 7 bases; unmatched bases: 7. The CDR3 spans 14 residues. Germline V gene lookup returns CDR1 MNHNS and CDR2 SASEGT.

This chain links TRBV7-8 with TRBJ1-3, with D tentatively TRBD1 (6 bases). This CDR3 spans 16 amino acids. Germline-derived CDR1 and CDR2 are SGHVS and FQNEAQ. V was clipped by 5 bases and J by 2 bases, with 16 bases between them. CDR3 DNA sequence: TGTGCCAGCAGCCCGGACCCCACAGGGACTGGAAACACCATATATTTT. The encoded protein is CASSPDPTGTGNTIYF.

The rearrangement uses TRBV7-3 and TRBJ2-7, with 7 bases aligning to TRBD1. The CDR3 totals 13 residues. The V segment lost 5 bases and the J segment 6 bases; nucleotides outside the gene matches: 7. Germline CDR1 is SGHTA and CDR2 is FQGTGA. In DNA form, the CDR3 reads TGTGCCAGCAGCCTTGGGACAGAGGGCGAGCAGTACTTC. Residues: CASSLGTEGEQYF.

V is TRBV29-1 and J is TRBJ2-1, with 7 bases that match TRBD2. Trimming at V came to 5 bases and at J to 7 bases, leaving 11 bases not matched to a gene. The CDR3 has 14 residues. Germline V lookup: CDR1 SQVTM, CDR2 ANQGSEA. The CDR3 coding sequence is TGCAGCGTTAACCGTGGGAGGGATGGAAATGAGCAGTTCTTC. Translated: CSVNRGRDGNEQFF.

This clone came up once. The CDR3 loop reads CASSYGLEGSYGYTF. The CDR3 DNA reads as TGTGCCAGCAGTTACGGTCTCGAGGGAAGCTATGGCTACACCTTC. The chain joins TRBV6-6 to TRBJ1-2, with D hard to call. Germline V CDR1 and CDR2: MNHNY, SVGAGI (reference sequence). The CDR3 sequence is 15 residues long. V was clipped by 2 bases and J by 4 bases, with 14 bases between them.

This clone was picked up a small number of times. This chain links TRBV2 with TRBJ1-1; 8 bases agree with TRBD1. Germline assignment: CDR1 SNHLY and CDR2 FYNNEI. This CDR3 has 15 residues. The trim removed 4 bases at V and 5 bases at J, leaving 9 bases unmatched. CDR3 coding DNA: TGTGCCAGCAGTGGAAGCAGACAGGGGAGGACTGAAGCTTTCTTT. Its translation is CASSGSRQGRTEAFF.

J is TRBJ1-5 and V is TRBV6-5; D gene ambiguous. The CDR3 has 13 amino acids. Trimming stripped 5 bases from V and 4 bases from J, with 9 bases between. Germline lookup yields CDR1 MNHEY and CDR2 SVGAGI. CDR3 residues: CASSPSGNQPQHF. The CDR3 region has the DNA TGTGCCAGCAGTCCCTCGGGGAATCAGCCCCAGCATTTT.

The rearrangement uses TRBV6-5 and TRBJ2-7; D is possibly TRBD2 (5 bases). Germline CDR1 is MNHEY and CDR2 is SVGAGI. This CDR3 comprises 12 residues. V lost 7 bases, J lost 9 bases, and 16 bases lay in between. CDR3 nucleotides: TGTGCCAGCAAAGGTGCGGAGGTAGGGCAGTACTTC. Residues: CASKGAEVGQYF.

The gene calls are TRBV9 and TRBJ1-1; D may be TRBD1 (6 bases). V lost 0 bases and J 4 bases, leaving 10 bases between the germline ends. The CDR3 extends over 14 amino acids. Looked up from germline, CDR1 is SGDLS and CDR2 is YYNGEE. The chain's CDR3 is CASSVDTGTTEAFF. The CDR3 bases are TGTGCCAGCAGCGTAGACACAGGGACCACTGAAGCTTTCTTT.

The chain is built from TRBV4-2 and TRBJ1-2; 7 bases are shared with TRBD1. V lost 5 bases, J lost 5 bases, and 5 bases stayed unmatched. Per the germline V gene, CDR1 is LGHNA and CDR2 is YNFKEQ. The CDR3 is made up of 13 amino acids. The CDR3 DNA reads as TGTGCCAGCAGCGGATTACAGGGGTATGGCTACACCTTC. It encodes CASSGLQGYGYTF.

V usage is TRBV2 and J usage is TRBJ2-1; 12 nucleotides align to TRBD1. V was pared by 7 bases and J by 7 bases, with 8 bases of the junction left unmatched. Germline-derived CDR1 and CDR2 are SNHLY and FYNNEI. The CDR3 has 15 amino acids. CDR3 nucleotide sequence: TGTGCCAGCACTACCCGGGACAGGGGGCGGAATGAGCAGTTCTTC. As protein: CASTTRDRGRNEQFF.